Below, 20 T cell receptor beta chains from the same sample are listed, as sequenced in a study of regulatory T cells in long-lasting Graves disease. Both iRepertoire HTBI primers and Arm-PCR of CDR3 regions were used to build the TCR beta libraries. TCRdb called the multiplex PCR reads again in MiXCR, with one record for every CDR3 protein. The table has roughly 400,000 distinct CDR3 sequences, roughly 15% seen once; the top ten hold roughly 7.7%. This sample's time point: newly diagnosed GD, antithyroid drugs for less than 3 months. Extracted RNA from PBMCs served as the source of the TCR library. The sample was also linked to a second study, of T cells in Graves' hyperthyroidism and ophthalmopathy.

Sequencing used peripheral blood mononuclear cells (PBMCs), obtained at new diagnosis, from a patient treated with antithyroid drugs. The receptor set was obtained from a woman between 35 and 50 years old with Graves disease.

This clonotype has a count of ten or more. The rearrangement uses TRBV19 and TRBJ2-2; TRBD1 matches at 8 bases. CDR1 LNHDA and CDR2 SQIVND come from the germline V gene (reference sequence). This CDR3 comprises 15 residues. Losses at the gene ends were 7 bases for V and 1 base for J; bases not matched to a gene: 5. Here the CDR3 reads CASKHDRGNTGELFF. CDR3 DNA sequence: TGTGCCAGTAAGCACGACAGGGGGAACACCGGGGAGCTGTTTTTT.

The sample holds a few counts of this clonotype. The genes are TRBV29-1 and TRBJ2-1; D possibly corresponds to TRBD2 (6 bases). V dropped 7 bases and J dropped 0 bases, with 13 bases sitting between them. From germline, CDR1 is SQVTM and CDR2 ANQGSEA. The CDR3 is made up of 14 amino acids. This CDR3 is CSGDSPDSYNEQFF. The CDR3 DNA reads as TGCAGCGGGGACTCTCCTGACTCCTACAATGAGCAGTTCTTC.

This clonotype was recorded many times. This chain joins TRBV6-2 or TRBV6-3 and TRBJ2-1, with unresolved D. The CDR3 runs 15 residues. V shed 7 bases and J shed 1 base, with 14 bases lying between them. CDR1 and CDR2 (germline): MNHEY, SVGEGT. CDR3 residues: CASKVLATSYNEQFF. As DNA, the CDR3 is TGTGCCAGCAAGGTTCTGGCGACGTCCTACAATGAGCAGTTCTTC.

CDR3 in amino acids: CASSGQGATDTQYF. Written as DNA, the CDR3 is TGCGCCAGCAGCGGACAGGGGGCAACAGATACGCAGTATTTT. The rearrangement uses TRBV4-3 and TRBJ2-3, with 11 bases that match TRBD1. In germline, CDR1 is LGHNA, CDR2 YSLEER. Germline trimming cut 5 bases from V and 3 bases from J; bases unmatched to any gene: 1. CDR3 length: 14 residues.

This clonotype was detected many times. This chain joins TRBV30 and TRBJ2-5, with a weak D call TRBD2 (5 bases). With 3 bases removed from V and 0 bases from J, the gap between germline ends came to 8 bases. Germline CDR1 reads GTSNPN; CDR2 reads SVGIG (reference sequence). The CDR3 covers 13 residues. The chain's CDR3 is CAWRRGHQETQYF. DNA for the CDR3: TGTGCCTGGAGACGAGGGCACCAAGAGACCCAGTACTTC.

This chain uses TRBV5-1 with TRBJ1-1, with D possibly matching TRBD1 (5 bases). Germline V gene data show CDR1 as SGHRS and CDR2 as YFSETQ. V was trimmed by 0 bases and J by 1 base, leaving 13 bases between them. The CDR3 loop spans 16 amino acids. The CDR3 DNA sequence: TGCGCCAGCAGCTTGGACCTCGGGGGGGGGAACACTGAAGCTTTCTTT. Encoded protein: CASSLDLGGGNTEAFF.

This clonotype was seen at least ten times. The rearrangement joins TRBV11-3 to TRBJ2-7; 8 nucleotides line up with TRBD1. There are 14 residues in the CDR3. The germline V gene has CDR1 SGHNT and CDR2 YENEEA. The V segment lost 4 bases and the J segment 7 bases; nucleotides outside the gene matches: 9. The CDR3 region is CASSWAGTGREQYF. The CDR3 DNA sequence: TGTGCCAGCAGCTGGGCCGGGACAGGAAGGGAGCAGTACTTC.

The rearrangement joins TRBV20-1 to TRBJ2-4; TRBD1 might be the D (5 bases). Trimming left V 0 bases short and J 1 base short, with 7 bases between. Germline V gene sequence: CDR1 DFQATT, CDR2 SNEGSKA (reference sequence). CDR3 length: 14 residues. This CDR3 reads CSARDSGAKNIQYF. Here the CDR3 DNA reads TGCAGTGCTAGAGATTCAGGGGCCAAAAACATTCAGTACTTC.

This clonotype was detected a few times. V gene TRBV6-2 or TRBV6-3 combines with J gene TRBJ2-5; D not resolved. The CDR3 covers 15 residues. Germline V gene data show CDR1 as MNHEY and CDR2 as SVGEGT. The germline V and J ends were trimmed by 2 bases and 4 bases, with 14 bases remaining between them. The CDR3 reads CASSYPTQDRETQYF. CDR3 bases: TGTGCCAGCAGTTACCCGACCCAGGACCGAGAGACCCAGTACTTC.

The chain links TRBV28 to TRBJ1-4; unclear D gene. Germline V gene lookup returns CDR1 MDHEN and CDR2 SYDVKM. V lost 4 bases and J 5 bases, leaving 14 bases between the germline ends. The CDR3 is 15 residues long. This CDR3 is CASSSPTGSNEKLFF. The CDR3 DNA reads TGTGCCAGCAGTTCACCAACCGGGAGCAATGAAAAACTGTTTTTT.

This clonotype has a count of ten or more. V is TRBV12-3 or TRBV12-4 and J is TRBJ2-7; TRBD2 agrees at 8 bases. J was trimmed by 5 bases and V by 5 bases; bases with no gene match: 8. The CDR3 loop spans 14 amino acids. In DNA, the CDR3 is TGTGCCAGCAGTACCAAGCGGGAGTCGGACGAGCAGTACTTC. Its translation: CASSTKRESDEQYF.

Only a few counts were recorded for this clonotype. The chain is built from TRBV20-1 and TRBJ2-3; TRBD1 matches 10 bases. Trimming at V came to 5 bases and at J to 5 bases, leaving 4 bases not matched to a gene. This CDR3 contains 13 residues. Germline loops: CDR1 DFQATT, CDR2 SNEGSKA (reference sequence). CDR3 sequence (DNA): TGCAGTGCTCAGGGACAGGGGAGAGATACGCAGTATTTT. Its protein product is CSAQGQGRDTQYF.

As regards this clonotype: One base separates it from a far larger clone, so it is likely a read error. For the CDR3, the DNA is TGTGCCAGCAGTGGGGACCTAGCGGGATCCTACAATGAGCAGTACTTC. Protein sequence: CASSGDLAGSYNEQYF. The chain carries TRBV25-1 and TRBJ2-7; TRBD2 agrees at 9 bases. There are 16 residues in the CDR3. J lost 7 bases, V lost 4 bases, and 14 bases had no gene match. Per the germline V gene, CDR1 is MGHDK and CDR2 is SYGVNS.

This clonotype appeared many times. V usage is TRBV28 and J usage is TRBJ2-1; either TRBD1 or TRBD2 may supply D (5 bases each). Per germline, CDR1 MDHEN and CDR2 SYDVKM. Trimming pared 2 bases from V and 9 bases from J, leaving 14 bases between. This CDR3 comprises 14 residues. CDR3 in DNA: TGTGCCAGCAGTTTAGGGTGGGGGTGGGGTGAGCAGTTCTTC. As protein: CASSLGWGWGEQFF. The full variable domain, with the rest looked up from reference TRBV28 and TRBJ2-1, is DVKVTQSSRYLVKRTGEKVFLECVQDMDHENMFWYRQDPGLGLRLIYFSYDVKMKEKGDIPEGYSVSREKKERFSLILESASTNQTSMYLCASSLGWGWGEQFFGPGTRLTVL.

This clonotype was counted at least ten times. The V call is TRBV7-2, the J call TRBJ2-1, with a possible D match to TRBD2 (6 bases). The CDR3 spans 15 residues. CDR1 is SGHTA, CDR2 FQGNSA, per germline. Trimming stripped 10 bases from V and 3 bases from J, with 19 bases between. The CDR3 is CAIVPGLDFYNEQFF. As DNA, the CDR3 is TGTGCCATTGTACCGGGACTCGACTTCTACAATGAGCAGTTCTTC.

This clonotype was seen repeatedly, ten times or more. The V and J genes are TRBV28 and TRBJ2-5, with D maybe TRBD2 (6 bases). Trimming shortened V by 6 bases and J by 3 bases, and 29 bases separated the two germline ends. The CDR3 has 19 residues. Germline lookup yields CDR1 MDHEN and CDR2 SYDVKM. In nucleotides, the CDR3 is TGTGCCAGCAGCCAAATAACCGGGGGAGTCTACATGGATGAAGAGACCCAGTACTTC. Amino acids: CASSQITGGVYMDEETQYF.

The chain is built from TRBV4-1 and TRBJ2-1; D ambiguous. CDR3 length: 14 amino acids. Per the germline V gene, CDR1 is MGHRA and CDR2 is YSYEKL. V shed 2 bases and J shed 1 base, with 6 bases lying between them. The CDR3 loop is CASSQRISYNEQFF. The CDR3 region has the DNA TGCGCCAGCAGCCAAAGAATTTCCTACAATGAGCAGTTCTTC.

The chain combines TRBV4-1 with TRBJ2-1; 9 nucleotides match TRBD2. Per the germline V gene, CDR1 is MGHRA and CDR2 is YSYEKL. CDR3 length: 16 amino acids. Trimming at V came to 2 bases and at J to 5 bases, leaving 7 bases not matched to a gene. Written as DNA, the CDR3 is TGCGCCAGCAGCCAACGCGGGAGGGCCGGAAACAATGAGCAGTTCTTC. Its protein product is CASSQRGRAGNNEQFF.

Many counts were recorded for this clonotype. The chain carries TRBV11-2 and TRBJ2-5; 7 bases align to TRBD2. Germline CDR1 SGHAT, CDR2 FQNNGV. V was clipped by 0 bases and J by 5 bases; unmatched bases: 9. The CDR3 consists of 16 residues. In DNA, the CDR3 is TGTGCCAGCAGCTTAGACGAGGGAGGGCCGTGGGAGACCCAGTACTTC. Translating gives CASSLDEGGPWETQYF.

Many counts were recorded for this clonotype. The chain links TRBV14 to TRBJ2-5; TRBD2 aligns across 9 bases. Germline V CDR1 and CDR2: SGHDN, FVKESK. V dropped 5 bases and J dropped 5; count of bases not matched to a gene: 24. CDR3 length: 20 residues. The CDR3 here is CASSTSPGLAGSPLGETQYF. As DNA, the CDR3 is TGTGCCAGCAGCACGTCGCCCGGCCTAGCGGGATCCCCCTTGGGTGAGACCCAGTACTTC.